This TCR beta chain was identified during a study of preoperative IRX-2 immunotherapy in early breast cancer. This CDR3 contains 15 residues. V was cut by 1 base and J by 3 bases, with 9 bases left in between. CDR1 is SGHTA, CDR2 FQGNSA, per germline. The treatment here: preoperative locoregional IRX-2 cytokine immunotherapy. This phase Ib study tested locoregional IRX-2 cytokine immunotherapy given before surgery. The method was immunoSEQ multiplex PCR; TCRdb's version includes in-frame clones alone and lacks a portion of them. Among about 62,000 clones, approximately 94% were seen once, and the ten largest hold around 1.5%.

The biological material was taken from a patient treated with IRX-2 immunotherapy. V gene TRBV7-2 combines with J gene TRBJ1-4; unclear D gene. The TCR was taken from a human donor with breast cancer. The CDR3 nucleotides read TGTGCCAGCAGCTTAGGGTCCGGGTCTAATGAAAAACTGTTTTTT. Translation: CASSLGSGSNEKLFF.